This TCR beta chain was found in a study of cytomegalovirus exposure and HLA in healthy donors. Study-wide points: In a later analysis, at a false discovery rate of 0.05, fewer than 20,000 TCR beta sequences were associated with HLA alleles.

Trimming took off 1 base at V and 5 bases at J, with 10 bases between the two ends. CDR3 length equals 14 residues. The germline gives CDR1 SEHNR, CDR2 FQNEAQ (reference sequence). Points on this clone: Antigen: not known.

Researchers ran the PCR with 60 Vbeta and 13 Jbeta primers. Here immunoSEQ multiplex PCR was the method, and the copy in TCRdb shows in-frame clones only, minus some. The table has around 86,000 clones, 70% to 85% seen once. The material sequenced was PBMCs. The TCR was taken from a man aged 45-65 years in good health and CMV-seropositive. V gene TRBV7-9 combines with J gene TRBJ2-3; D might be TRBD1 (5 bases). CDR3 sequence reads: CASSLDRNEDTQYF. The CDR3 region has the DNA TGTGCCAGCAGCTTAGACAGGAACGAAGATACGCAGTATTTT.